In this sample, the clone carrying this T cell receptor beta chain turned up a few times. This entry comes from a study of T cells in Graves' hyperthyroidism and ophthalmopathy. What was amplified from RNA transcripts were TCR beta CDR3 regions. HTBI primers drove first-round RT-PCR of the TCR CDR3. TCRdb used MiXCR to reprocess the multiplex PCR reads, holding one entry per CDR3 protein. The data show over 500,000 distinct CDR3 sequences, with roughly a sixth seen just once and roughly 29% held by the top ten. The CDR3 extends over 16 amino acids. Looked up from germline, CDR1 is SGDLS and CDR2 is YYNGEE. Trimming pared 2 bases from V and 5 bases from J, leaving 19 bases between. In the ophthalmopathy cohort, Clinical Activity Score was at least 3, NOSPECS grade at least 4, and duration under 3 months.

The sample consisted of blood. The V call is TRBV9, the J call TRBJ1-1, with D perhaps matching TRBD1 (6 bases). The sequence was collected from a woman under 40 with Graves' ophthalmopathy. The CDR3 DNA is TGTGCCAGCAGCGTTACGTTCGGGGGGGCCAGTACTGAAGCTTTCTTT. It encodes CASSVTFGGASTEAFF.